These T cell receptor beta chains were read from a single sample in a study of blood T cell repertoires in COVID-19. Assay: immunoSEQ multiplex PCR; the TCRdb copy retains only in-frame clones and omits some. The sample carries around 200,000 clones, 85% to 90% recorded once. Sequenced sample: PBMCs or T cells enriched from blood (not recorded which). These TCRs come from a man between 40 and 49 years old who had recovered from COVID-19. Each CDR3 is given without its conserved first and last residue.

V,length,CDR3
TRBV5-1,13,ASSLSLAGVDTQY
TRBV5-1,11,ASSSSGGGGYT
TRBV6-1,14,ASSEEIGTGLYEQY
TRBV19,15,ASSIEAPGPSGNTIY
TRBV12-3/TRBV12-4,11,ASSWGGHTEAF
TRBV28,12,ASSAGGLYYGYT
TRBV11-2,10,ASTSGTDTQY
TRBV19,11,ASSIRGNQPQH
TRBV6-5,13,ASSYLRTGENEQY
TRBV5-1,11,ASSLGRGGEQY
TRBV20-1,9,SVRRESSYT
TRBV9,21,ASSARKGRPGLAGDSVRDEQF
TRBV5-4,13,ASSLESSVPYEQY
TRBV6-5,13,ASSSRQGPFYGYT
TRBV7-3,14,ASSLHGTSSYNEQF
TRBV12-3/TRBV12-4,11,ASSLGTGDTQY
TRBV5-1,13,ASSLNRGSADTQY
TRBV7-8,13,ASSLGVAYSTEAF
TRBV9,11,ASSRDSNYGYT
TRBV11-3,10,ASNTGVYEQF
TRBV3-1/TRBV3-2,13,ASSHVLYSTDTQY
TRBV30,12,AWSEGRGRYEQY
TRBV27,13,ASSPIHELSEPQH
TRBV3-1/TRBV3-2,13,ASSLRTSGYYEQY
TRBV19,11,ASSRTGGEKLF
TRBV9,12,ASSTQGQGYEQY
TRBV30,12,AWSVGTLNQPQH
TRBV5-1,11,ASNRGDSDTQY
TRBV3-1/TRBV3-2,14,ASSQVAGGPSDTQY
TRBV10-3,13,AISESGGGNQPQH
TRBV4-2,13,ASSQADKGSYGYT
TRBV6-5,11,ASSVGQLLEQY
TRBV28,12,ASSRLAGGNEQF
TRBV5-4,12,ASSRDQGVNEAF
TRBV11-2,12,ASSLDRLGGELF
TRBV18,11,ASSPHSDQPQH
TRBV27,16,ASSLGSPPAALNTEAF
TRBV9,10,ASSLQDYGYT
TRBV24-1,15,ATRGPGQDSGANVLT
TRBV19,12,ASTGGGGDSPLH
TRBV7-8,13,ASSPRDRVSGSQH
TRBV10-3,10,ASADSSYEQY
TRBV3-1/TRBV3-2,12,ASTSTKAPNEQF
TRBV6-9,13,ANSWGQGSNQPQH
TRBV7-9,14,ASSPGGQGGGTEAF
TRBV19,12,ASSPRGQQETQY
TRBV19,12,ASSLRTGGQPQH
TRBV27,12,ASSSRGYTDTQY
TRBV7-9,13,ASSPGTGSGQPQH
TRBV27,12,ASRWSSYNSPLH